The 15 T cell receptor beta chains below come from one sample, sequenced in a study of identical twins. TCRdb processed the 5' RACE reads anew with MiXCR; each CDR3 protein has one entry. This table holds approximately 500,000 distinct CDR3 sequences, roughly 24% found once. The same sample was also used in a study of T cells expressing NK-cell markers.

Sequences were obtained from CD4+ T cells sorted from blood. The receptors originated from a woman in her late teens or twenties in good health.

The sample holds a few counts of this clonotype. The chain recombines TRBV5-1 with TRBJ1-5; D is uncertain. From germline, CDR1 is SGHRS and CDR2 YFSETQ. This CDR3 is 14 amino acids long. V lost 1 base, J lost 6 bases, and 11 bases lay in between. Here the CDR3 reads CASSLSFSGQPQHF. CDR3 nucleotide sequence: TGCGCCAGCAGCTTGTCTTTTAGTGGTCAGCCCCAGCATTTT.

The chain is built from TRBV5-1 and TRBJ2-1, with TRBD2 matching over 9 bases. The germline V gene encodes CDR1 SGHRS and CDR2 YFSETQ. Unmatched junction bases numbered 7, after V lost 4 bases and J lost 5 bases. The length of the CDR3 is 15 residues. The CDR3 region is CASSPEGLANNEQFF. CDR3 sequence (DNA): TGCGCCAGCAGCCCGGAGGGACTAGCCAACAATGAGCAGTTCTTC.

As to this clonotype: A junction boundary mismatches the germline segment, possibly from a read error. This rearrangement joins TRBV27 to TRBJ2-3; no definite D call. Looked up from germline, CDR1 is MNHEY and CDR2 is SMNVEV (reference sequence). The CDR3 contains 12 residues. The CDR3 bases are TGTGCCAGCAGAATTAGGGCTAGTGATTTATTCTTT. This sequence encodes CASRIRASDLFF.

This clonotype was seen a handful of times. The rearrangement uses TRBV2 and TRBJ2-3; D uncertain. This CDR3 has 13 amino acids. Germline CDR1 is SNHLY and CDR2 is FYNNEI. V dropped 8 bases and J dropped 3 bases, with 12 bases sitting between them. The CDR3 sequence: CASLRMGTDTQYF. In DNA, the CDR3 is TGTGCCAGCCTCCGGATGGGGACAGATACGCAGTATTTT.

J is TRBJ2-2 and V is TRBV20-1, with D possibly being TRBD2 (6 bases). This CDR3 region has 15 residues. Trimming took 3 bases from V and 1 from J, leaving 12 bases between them. Germline V gene sequence: CDR1 DFQATT, CDR2 SNEGSKA (reference sequence). CDR3 DNA sequence: TGCAGTGCTAGGGGGGGACCCAAGAACACCGGGGAGCTGTTTTTT. This encodes CSARGGPKNTGELFF.

In nucleotides, the CDR3 is TGTGCCAGCAGTCCTCGCCGGGGTCATCTAGCCAAAAACATTCAGTACTTC. This sequence encodes CASSPRRGHLAKNIQYF. V gene TRBV6-1 combines with J gene TRBJ2-4; maybe TRBD2 (5 bases). V lost 5 bases and J lost 0, with 17 bases in between. Germline V gene sequence: CDR1 MNHNS, CDR2 SASEGT. This CDR3 has 17 amino acids.

CDR3 residues: CASSLSSGYYNEQFF. The CDR3 nucleotides are TGCGCCAGCAGCTTGTCTAGCGGGTACTACAATGAGCAGTTCTTC. J is TRBJ2-1 and V is TRBV5-1; 8 bases are shared with TRBD2. The CDR3 totals 15 residues. In germline, CDR1 is SGHRS, CDR2 YFSETQ. Losses at the gene ends were 1 base for V and 3 bases for J; bases not matched to a gene: 3.

This clonotype has just a few counts. The V call is TRBV6-1, the J call TRBJ2-7; unclear D gene. This CDR3 comprises 14 residues. Germline V gene lookup returns CDR1 MNHNS and CDR2 SASEGT. Between the trimmed V and J ends, which lost 6 bases and 0 bases, there was a span of 12 bases. This CDR3 is CASRVTDSSYEQYF. CDR3 nucleotides: TGTGCCAGCAGGGTGACGGATAGCTCCTACGAGCAGTACTTC.

The chain carries TRBV29-1 and TRBJ2-3, with D perhaps TRBD2 (6 bases). Germline CDR1 reads SQVTM; CDR2 reads ANQGSEA. V shed 4 bases and J shed 6 bases, with 14 bases lying between them. This CDR3 spans 13 amino acids. The CDR3 is CSVGAIGGDTQYF. The CDR3 nucleotides are TGCAGCGTTGGAGCGATAGGAGGGGATACGCAGTATTTT.

V is TRBV20-1 and J is TRBJ1-1; a weak D match, TRBD1 (5 bases). The V gene's germline CDR1 is DFQATT and CDR2 SNEGSKA (reference sequence). The CDR3 consists of 12 residues. Trimming stripped 5 bases from V and 0 bases from J, with 7 bases between. In DNA, the CDR3 is TGCAGTGCTCAGGACATGAACACTGAAGCTTTCTTT. Amino acid sequence: CSAQDMNTEAFF.

The rearrangement links TRBV20-1 to TRBJ2-7, with 13 bases identical to TRBD2. V lost 6 bases and J lost 0; bases outside the gene matches: 8. Per the germline V gene, CDR1 is DFQATT and CDR2 is SNEGSKA (reference sequence). This CDR3 is 16 amino acids long. CDR3: CSAMTSGRRNSYEQYF. The CDR3, as DNA: TGCAGTGCGATGACTAGCGGGAGGCGCAACTCCTACGAGCAGTACTTC.

CDR3 loop: CSAGGSGRFLETDTQYF. The CDR3 region has the DNA TGCAGTGCTGGGGGGAGCGGGAGGTTCCTTGAAACAGATACGCAGTATTTT. This chain uses TRBV20-1 with TRBJ2-3; TRBD2 matches 9 bases. Germline V gene sequence: CDR1 DFQATT, CDR2 SNEGSKA (reference sequence). The J segment lost 3 bases and the V segment lost 5 bases, leaving 15 bases of the junction unmatched. This CDR3 is built from 17 residues.

This clonotype occurred many times. The chain has TRBV29-1 and TRBJ1-4; D may be TRBD1 (5 bases). Germline CDR1 reads SQVTM; CDR2 reads ANQGSEA. The length of the CDR3 is 13 residues. Trimming cost V 7 bases and J 8 bases, with 17 bases left between them. The DNA of the CDR3 is TGCAGCGGCGAAACGCAGGGACGGGAAAAACTGTTTTTT. Translation: CSGETQGREKLFF.

This clonotype showed up just a few times. The chain uses TRBV10-3 and TRBJ1-1, with a possible D match to TRBD1 (6 bases). CDR3 size: 13 residues. Trimming removed 4 bases from V and 2 bases from J, with 8 bases in between. Germline V gene sequence: CDR1 ENHRY, CDR2 SYGVKD. The CDR3 nucleotides are TGTGCCATCAGTGGACAGGCAAACACTGAAGCTTTCTTT. This translates into CAISGQANTEAFF.

As DNA, the CDR3 is TGTGCCAGCAGCGTAGTGGGTAACAGTCGTAACACCGGGGAGCTGTTTTTT. It translates to CASSVVGNSRNTGELFF. V and J are TRBV9 and TRBJ2-2; D uncertain. CDR3 length equals 17 residues. The germline V gene has CDR1 SGDLS and CDR2 YYNGEE. V was shortened by 0 bases and J by 2 bases, with 14 bases between the two germline ends.